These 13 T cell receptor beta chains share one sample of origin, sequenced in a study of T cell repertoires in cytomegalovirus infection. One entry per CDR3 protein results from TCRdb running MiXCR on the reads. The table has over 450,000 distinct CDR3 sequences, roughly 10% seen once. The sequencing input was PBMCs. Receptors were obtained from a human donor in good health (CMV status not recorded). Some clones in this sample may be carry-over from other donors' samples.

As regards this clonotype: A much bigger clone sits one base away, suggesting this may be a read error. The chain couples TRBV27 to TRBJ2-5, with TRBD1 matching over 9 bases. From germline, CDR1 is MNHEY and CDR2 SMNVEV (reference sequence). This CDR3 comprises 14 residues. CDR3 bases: TGTGCCAGCAGTTTTTGGGACAGGGTCGAGACCCAGCACTTC. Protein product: CASSFWDRVETQHF.

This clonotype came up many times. The CDR3 region has the DNA TGTGCCAGCAGTTACGGGAGGGGACAGGGGGCGTCCGGTCTCTCCTACGAGCAGTACTTC. Protein product: CASSYGRGQGASGLSYEQYF. The gene calls are TRBV6-6 and TRBJ2-7; 12 positions agree with TRBD1. J was trimmed by 0 bases and V by 2 bases; bases with no gene match: 14. Germline V gene data show CDR1 as MNHNY and CDR2 as SVGAGI (reference sequence). This CDR3 has 20 residues.

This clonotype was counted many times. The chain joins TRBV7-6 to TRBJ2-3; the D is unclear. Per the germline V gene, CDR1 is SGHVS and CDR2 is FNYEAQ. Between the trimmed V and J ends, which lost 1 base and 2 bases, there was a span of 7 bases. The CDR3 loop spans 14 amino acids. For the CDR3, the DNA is TGTGCCAGCAGCTTAGAGAGGTTCACAGATACGCAGTATTTT. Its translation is CASSLERFTDTQYF.

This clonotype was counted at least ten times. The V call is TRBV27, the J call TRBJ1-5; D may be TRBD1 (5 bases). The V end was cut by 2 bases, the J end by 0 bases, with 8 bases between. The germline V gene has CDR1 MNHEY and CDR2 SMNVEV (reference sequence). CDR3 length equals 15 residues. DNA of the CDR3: TGTGCCAGCAGTTTACGAGGGGATAGCAATCAGCCCCAGCATTTT. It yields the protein CASSLRGDSNQPQHF.

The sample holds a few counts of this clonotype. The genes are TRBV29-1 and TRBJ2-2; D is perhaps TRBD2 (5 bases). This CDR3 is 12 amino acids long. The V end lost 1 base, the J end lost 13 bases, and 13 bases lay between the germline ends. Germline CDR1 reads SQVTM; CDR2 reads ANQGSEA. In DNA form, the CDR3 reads TGCAGCGTTGAAGGGCGTCACGGAGGGCTGTTTTTT. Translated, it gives CSVEGRHGGLFF.

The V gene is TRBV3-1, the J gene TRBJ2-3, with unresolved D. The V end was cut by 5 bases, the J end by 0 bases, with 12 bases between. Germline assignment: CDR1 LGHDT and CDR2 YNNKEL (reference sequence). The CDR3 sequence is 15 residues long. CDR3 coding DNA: TGTGCCAGCAGCATATGGGCGGCTAGCACAGATACGCAGTATTTT. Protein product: CASSIWAASTDTQYF.

The CDR3 spells CASSPPARSYEQYF. The DNA of the CDR3 is TGTGCCAGCTCACCACCGGCCAGGAGCTACGAGCAGTACTTC. This sequence joins TRBV18 and TRBJ2-7, with D uncertain. Germline V gene sequence: CDR1 KGHSH, CDR2 LQKENI. This CDR3 comprises 14 residues. Trimming removed 0 bases from V and 3 bases from J, with 9 bases in between.

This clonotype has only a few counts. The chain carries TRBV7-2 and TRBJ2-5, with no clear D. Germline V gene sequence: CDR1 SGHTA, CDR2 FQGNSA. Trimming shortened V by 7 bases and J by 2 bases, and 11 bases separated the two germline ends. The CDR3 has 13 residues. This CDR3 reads CASTSGYQETQYF. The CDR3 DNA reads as TGTGCCAGCACCTCCGGGTATCAAGAGACCCAGTACTTC.

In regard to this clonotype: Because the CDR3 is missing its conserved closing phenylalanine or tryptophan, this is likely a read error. Here the CDR3 reads CASSPGQYINQPQHL. As DNA, the CDR3 is TGTGCCAGCAGCCCTGGACAGTATATTAATCAGCCCCAGCATCTT. The V and J genes are TRBV3-1 and TRBJ1-5; tentative D call: TRBD1 (6 bases). The CDR3 spans 15 residues. CDR1 and CDR2 (germline): LGHDT, YNNKEL (reference sequence). V lost 4 bases and J 4 bases, leaving 14 bases between the germline ends.

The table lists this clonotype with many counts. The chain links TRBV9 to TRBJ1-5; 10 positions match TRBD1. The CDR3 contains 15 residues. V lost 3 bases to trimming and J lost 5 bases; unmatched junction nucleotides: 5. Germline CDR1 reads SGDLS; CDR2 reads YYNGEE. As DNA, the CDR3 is TGTGCCAGCAGCGGCGGGACAGGGGAGGATCAGCCCCAGCATTTT. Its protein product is CASSGGTGEDQPQHF.

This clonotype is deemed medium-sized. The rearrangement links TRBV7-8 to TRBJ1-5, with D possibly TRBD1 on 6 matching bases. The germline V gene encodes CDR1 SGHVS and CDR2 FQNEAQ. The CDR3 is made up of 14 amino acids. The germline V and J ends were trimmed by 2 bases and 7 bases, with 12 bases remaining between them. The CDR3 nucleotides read TGTGCCAGCAGCTTACGTGAGGGGGACCAGCCCCAGCATTTT. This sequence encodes CASSLREGDQPQHF.

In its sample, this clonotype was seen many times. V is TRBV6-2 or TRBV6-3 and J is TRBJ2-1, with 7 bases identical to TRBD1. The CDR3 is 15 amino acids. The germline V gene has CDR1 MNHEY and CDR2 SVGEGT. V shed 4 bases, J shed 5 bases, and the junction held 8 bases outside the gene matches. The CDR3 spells CASSSLDRAHNEQFF. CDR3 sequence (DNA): TGTGCCAGCAGTTCCCTCGACAGGGCCCACAATGAGCAGTTCTTC.

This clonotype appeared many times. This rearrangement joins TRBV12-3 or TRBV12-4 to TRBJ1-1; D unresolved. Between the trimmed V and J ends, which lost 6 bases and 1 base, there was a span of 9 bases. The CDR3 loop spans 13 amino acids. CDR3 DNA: TGTGCCAGCAGGAGACAACAGAACACTGAAGCTTTCTTT. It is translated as CASRRQQNTEAFF.